These T cell receptor beta chains were read from a single sample in a study of shared clonotypes between healthy human individuals. Measured with immunoSEQ multiplex PCR; TCRdb has only the in-frame clones, and not every one. The sample yields some 2.1 million clones, over 85% seen once. Sequenced material: naive CD8+ T cells sorted from blood. Receptors were obtained from a young man in good health. CDR3s include the opening cysteine and the closing phenylalanine or tryptophan. D genes are given only for firm matches. Some rows have no size entry. The others give once, few or many, or a class for an expanded clone.

clone size: -; V gene: TRBV7-2; D gene: -; J gene: TRBJ2-7; CDR3 DNA: TGTGCCAGCAGCTTAGTTCCGACCAGGACCTACGAGCAGTACTTC; CDR3 protein: CASSLVPTRTYEQYF
clone size: -; V gene: TRBV11-1; D gene: TRBD1; J gene: TRBJ2-1; CDR3 DNA: TGTGCCAGCAGTCCGATGACAGGGCCCCACAATGAGCAGTTCTTC; CDR3 protein: CASSPMTGPHNEQFF
clone size: once; V gene: TRBV9; D gene: -; J gene: TRBJ1-3; CDR3 DNA: TGTGCCAGCAGCATCCCCGGGCAGGTTAACTCTGGAAACACCATATATTTT; CDR3 protein: CASSIPGQVNSGNTIYF
clone size: -; V gene: TRBV28; D gene: TRBD2; J gene: TRBJ2-2; CDR3 DNA: TGTGCCAGCAGTTTTCTAGCGGGGGCGAACACCGGGGAGCTGTTTTTT; CDR3 protein: CASSFLAGANTGELFF
clone size: -; V gene: TRBV30; D gene: -; J gene: TRBJ1-1; CDR3 DNA: TGTGCCTGGAGTGAGCCCCCTTTCTTT; CDR3 protein: CAWSEPPFF
clone size: once; V gene: TRBV4-1; D gene: -; J gene: TRBJ1-3; CDR3 DNA: TGCGCCAGCAGCCCCGGACAGAACAACCCTGGAAACACCATATATTTT; CDR3 protein: CASSPGQNNPGNTIYF
clone size: -; V gene: TRBV9; D gene: -; J gene: TRBJ2-3; CDR3 DNA: TGTGCCAGCAGCGTAGTTTGGGGGGGCCCAGCAGATACGCAGTATTTT; CDR3 protein: CASSVVWGGPADTQYF
clone size: -; V gene: TRBV19; D gene: TRBD2; J gene: TRBJ2-7; CDR3 DNA: TGTGCCAGTAGTCCTCTAGCGGGAACCTACGAGCAGTACTTC; CDR3 protein: CASSPLAGTYEQYF
clone size: -; V gene: TRBV11-2; D gene: TRBD2; J gene: TRBJ2-5; CDR3 DNA: TGTGCCAGCACGTACCTGGGAGGGACTCAAGAGACCCAGTACTTC; CDR3 protein: CASTYLGGTQETQYF
clone size: once; V gene: TRBV7-3; D gene: -; J gene: TRBJ2-1; CDR3 DNA: TGTGCCAGCAACCCGGGGGGCGGAAATGAGCAGTTCTTC; CDR3 protein: CASNPGGGNEQFF
clone size: -; V gene: TRBV27; D gene: TRBD1; J gene: TRBJ2-7; CDR3 DNA: TGTGCCAGCAGTTTCTCGACCGGACAGGCCACCTACGAGCAGTACTTC; CDR3 protein: CASSFSTGQATYEQYF
clone size: -; V gene: TRBV9; D gene: -; J gene: TRBJ2-3; CDR3 DNA: TGTGCCAGCAGCCCAACAGGGCCCCTCACAGATACGCAGTATTTT; CDR3 protein: CASSPTGPLTDTQYF
clone size: -; V gene: TRBV2; D gene: -; J gene: TRBJ2-2; CDR3 DNA: TGTGCCAGCAGCCTAGGAGGGCTATTCACCGGGGAGCTGTTTTTT; CDR3 protein: CASSLGGLFTGELFF
clone size: -; V gene: TRBV9; D gene: TRBD2; J gene: TRBJ2-1; CDR3 DNA: TGTGCCAGCACTCCGTCCGGGACTAGCGGGCCAAATGAGCAGTTCTTC; CDR3 protein: CASTPSGTSGPNEQFF
clone size: -; V gene: TRBV6-5; D gene: -; J gene: TRBJ1-2; CDR3 DNA: TGTGCCAGCAGTCCCCCGGGGGGATACTATGGCTACACCTTC; CDR3 protein: CASSPPGGYYGYTF
clone size: -; V gene: TRBV10-3; D gene: TRBD1; J gene: TRBJ2-3; CDR3 DNA: TGTGCCATCAGTTGGGACAGTGAGGGCACAGATACGCAGTATTTT; CDR3 protein: CAISWDSEGTDTQYF